These 16 T cell receptor beta chains were all obtained from the same sample, sequenced in a study of shared clonotypes between healthy human individuals. The assay was immunoSEQ multiplex PCR, and TCRdb's table has in-frame clones only and misses some. The data hold about 1 million clones, with under 80% observed a single time. The sample comprised memory CD4+ T cells sorted from blood. Subset specified: CD45RA-negative fraction. The receptors were sampled from a man between 18 and 29 years old in good health.

This chain uses TRBV19 with TRBJ1-6; D remains unclear. The CDR3 loop spans 13 amino acids. V was shortened by 4 bases and J by 4 bases, with 5 bases between the two germline ends. Germline V gene sequence: CDR1 LNHDA, CDR2 SQIVND (reference sequence). The CDR3 coding sequence is TGTGCCAGTAGTAAAGCATATAATTCACCCCTCCACTTT. Translation: CASSKAYNSPLHF.

The J gene is TRBJ2-7, the V gene TRBV5-1, with 11 bases matching TRBD1. Trimming at V came to 4 bases and at J to 6 bases, leaving 6 bases not matched to a gene. The germline V gene encodes CDR1 SGHRS and CDR2 YFSETQ. This CDR3 region has 14 residues. CDR3 residues: CASSIGQGAGEQYF. CDR3 coding DNA: TGCGCCAGCAGCATTGGACAGGGGGCGGGCGAGCAGTACTTC.

The J gene is TRBJ1-2, the V gene TRBV11-2, with D unresolved. Trimming took 5 bases from V and 8 from J, leaving 9 bases between them. Germline assignment: CDR1 SGHAT and CDR2 FQNNGV. There are 11 residues in the CDR3. CDR3 sequence reads: CASSPRSGYTF. In DNA form, the CDR3 reads TGTGCCAGCAGCCCACGGTCGGGCTACACCTTC.

The V and J genes are TRBV10-3 and TRBJ2-1; D perhaps matches TRBD2 (6 bases). The CDR3 has 14 residues. Germline V gene data show CDR1 as ENHRY and CDR2 as SYGVKD. Between the trimmed V and J ends, which lost 4 bases and 5 bases, there was a span of 12 bases. CDR3 sequence reads: CAISVRGTDNEQFF. The CDR3 DNA follows: TGTGCCATCAGTGTACGCGGGACTGACAATGAGCAGTTCTTC.

The chain carries TRBV5-4 and TRBJ2-7, with TRBD2 matching over 7 bases. The junction had 6 bases not matched to a gene; V was cut back by 5 bases and J by 1 base. This CDR3 is built from 14 residues. From germline, CDR1 is SGHNT and CDR2 YYREEE (reference sequence). CDR3 nucleotide sequence: TGTGCCAGCAGGGTAGAGCGGGATTCCTACGAGCAGTACTTC. It specifies CASRVERDSYEQYF. Full variable domain (outside the CDR3, taken from reference TRBV5-4 and TRBJ2-7): ETGVTQSPTHLIKTRGQQVTLRCSSQSGHNTVSWYQQALGQGPQFIFQYYREEENGRGNFPPRFSGLQFPNYSSELNVNALELDDSALYLCASRVERDSYEQYFGPGTRLTVT.

The gene calls are TRBV18 and TRBJ2-1, with D unclear. V gave up 3 bases and J gave up 9 bases, with 15 bases separating them. This CDR3 spans 14 amino acids. Germline V gene lookup returns CDR1 KGHSH and CDR2 LQKENI. This chain's CDR3 is CASSPVRLSGEQFF. The CDR3, as DNA: TGTGCCAGCTCACCTGTAAGATTATCGGGTGAGCAGTTCTTC.

The rearrangement uses TRBV10-3 and TRBJ1-2; 8 bases match TRBD1. Germline CDR1 reads ENHRY; CDR2 reads SYGVKD. The CDR3 has 16 residues. J gave up 8 bases and V 0 bases, and 11 bases lay outside the gene matches. CDR3 sequence: CAISESGMFRGRGYTF. In DNA form, the CDR3 reads TGTGCCATCAGTGAGTCCGGGATGTTCAGGGGGCGCGGCTACACCTTC.

The chain joins TRBV27 to TRBJ2-6, with TRBD1 identical over 7 bases. Germline V gene data show CDR1 as MNHEY and CDR2 as SMNVEV (reference sequence). The CDR3 extends over 19 amino acids. V lost 5 bases and J lost 0; bases outside the gene matches: 13. DNA for the CDR3: TGTGCCAGCAGTGGGTGGACAGGACGGCGACTCTCTGGGGCCAACGTCCTGACTTTC. Translating gives CASSGWTGRRLSGANVLTF.

The V gene is TRBV5-6, the J gene TRBJ2-7, with 14 nucleotides matching TRBD2. The CDR3 is made up of 15 amino acids. V shed 0 bases, J shed 7 bases, and the junction held 3 bases outside the gene matches. The germline V gene encodes CDR1 SGHDT and CDR2 YYEEEE. Written as DNA, the CDR3 is TGTGCCAGCAGCTTGGGGGGACTAGCGGGAGAAGAGCAGTACTTC. Translated, it gives CASSLGGLAGEEQYF.

A remark on this clone: At the DNA level, this CDR3 is encoded by other sequences in the same sample as well. The genes are TRBV30 and TRBJ2-7; no clear D gene. Germline CDR1 is GTSNPN and CDR2 is SVGIG (reference sequence). V was trimmed by 1 base and J by 4 bases, leaving 5 bases between them. CDR3 length equals 11 residues. The CDR3 DNA follows: TGTGCCTGGAGTGGTCCGTACGAGCAGTACTTC. It encodes CAWSGPYEQYF.

This clone occurred once. This same CDR3 is encoded by further DNA sequences in the sample. The J gene is TRBJ1-4, the V gene TRBV30; 11 bases align to TRBD1. J was trimmed by 8 bases and V by 7 bases; bases with no gene match: 3. The length of the CDR3 is 12 residues. The germline V gene encodes CDR1 GTSNPN and CDR2 SVGIG (reference sequence). CDR3 region: CAFGTGGEKLFF. DNA of the CDR3: TGTGCCTTCGGGACAGGGGGAGAAAAACTGTTTTTT.

This chain uses TRBV1 with TRBJ1-2. TRBV1 constitutes a pseudogene. There are 18 residues in the CDR3. The CDR3 loop reads CTSSTKFQGGRGVYGYTF. Here the CDR3 DNA reads TGCACCAGCAGCACCAAGTTTCAGGGCGGGAGGGGGGTTTATGGCTACACCTTC.

The V call is TRBV10-3, the J call TRBJ2-3; 8 bases are shared with TRBD1. The CDR3 length is 14 residues. With 2 bases clipped from V and 4 bases from J, the junction kept 2 bases outside the gene matches. The germline CDR1 and CDR2 sequences are ENHRY and SYGVKD. This CDR3 is CAISERQGPDTQYF. Here the CDR3 DNA reads TGTGCCATCAGTGAGCGACAGGGGCCAGATACGCAGTATTTT.

A note on this clone: A much larger clonotype is one base distant, so this may be a read error. The chain recombines TRBV28 with TRBJ1-3; no reliable D call. The V end lost 2 bases, the J end lost 5 bases, and 1 base lay between the germline ends. Germline V CDR1 and CDR2: MDHEN, SYDVKM. CDR3 length: 11 residues. The CDR3 loop is CASSLRNTIYF. CDR3 DNA: TGTGCCAGCAGTTTAAGAAACACCATATATTTT.

The chain combines TRBV5-1 with TRBJ2-1; 9 bases are shared with TRBD1. J lost 6 bases, V lost 5 bases, and 12 bases had no gene match. The CDR3 consists of 16 residues. CDR1 is SGHRS and CDR2 is YFSETQ in the germline V gene. Written as DNA, the CDR3 is TGCGCCAGCAGTTCTACCGGGACAGGGTTCTTCAATGAGCAGTTCTTC. Protein product: CASSSTGTGFFNEQFF.

This chain joins TRBV5-1 and TRBJ1-2; D may be TRBD1 (5 bases). Germline values: CDR1 SGHRS, CDR2 YFSETQ. This CDR3 is 14 amino acids long. Trimming took off 2 bases at V and 5 bases at J, with 13 bases between the two ends. The DNA for the CDR3 is TGCGCCAGCAGCTTAGCAGAGGGGAAGTATGGCTACACCTTC. Translated: CASSLAEGKYGYTF.